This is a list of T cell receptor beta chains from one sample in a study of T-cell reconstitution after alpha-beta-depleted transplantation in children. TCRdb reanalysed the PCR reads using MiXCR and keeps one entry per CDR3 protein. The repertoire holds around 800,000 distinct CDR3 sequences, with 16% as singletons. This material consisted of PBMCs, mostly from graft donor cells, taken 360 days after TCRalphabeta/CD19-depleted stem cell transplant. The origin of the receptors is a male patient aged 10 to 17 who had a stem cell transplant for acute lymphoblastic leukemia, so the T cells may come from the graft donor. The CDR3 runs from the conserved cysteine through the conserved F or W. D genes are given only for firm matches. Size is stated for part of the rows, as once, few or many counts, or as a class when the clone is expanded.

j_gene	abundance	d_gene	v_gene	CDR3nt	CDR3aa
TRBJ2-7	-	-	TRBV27	TGTGCCAGCAGTTCGGGGGAATACGAGCAGTACTTC	CASSSGEYEQYF
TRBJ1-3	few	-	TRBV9	TGTGCCAGCAATAACGCCTACTCTGGAAACACCATATATTTT	CASNNAYSGNTIYF
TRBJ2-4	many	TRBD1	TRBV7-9	TGTGCCAGCAGTATTTACAGGGGGCTGAGAAACATTCAGTACTTC	CASSIYRGLRNIQYF
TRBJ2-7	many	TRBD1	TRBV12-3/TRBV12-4	TGTGCCAGCAGGCCAGAGACAGGGTTCTACGAGCAGTACTTC	CASRPETGFYEQYF
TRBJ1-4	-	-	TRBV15	TGTGCCACCAGCAGAGATAGTGGAGGGGTGAATGAAAAACTGTTTTTT	CATSRDSGGVNEKLFF
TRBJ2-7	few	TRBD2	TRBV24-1	TGTGCCACCAGTGATCCGGCTAGCGGGGACTACGAGCAGTACTTC	CATSDPASGDYEQYF
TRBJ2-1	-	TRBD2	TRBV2	TGTGCCAGCAGTTCCCCTTCTAGCGGGAACTTTAGGGCCGATGAGCAGTTCTTC	CASSSPSSGNFRADEQFF
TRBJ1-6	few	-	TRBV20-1	TGCAGTGCCAGAAGTCCGAATTCACCCCTCCACTTT	CSARSPNSPLHF
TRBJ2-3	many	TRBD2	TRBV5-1	TGCGCCAGCAGGGGAGCCGGGACTAGCCTTGCGCAGTATTTT	CASRGAGTSLAQYF
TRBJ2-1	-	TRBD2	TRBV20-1	TGCAGTGCTAGCTCTAGCGGCGTATACAATGAGCAGTTCTTC	CSASSSGVYNEQFF
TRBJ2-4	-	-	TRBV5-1	TGCGCCAGCAGCTGGACCCCACAACCCCCGAAAAACATTCAGTACTTC	CASSWTPQPPKNIQYF